This paragraph covers one T cell receptor beta chain sequence. Its cognate antigen is unknown. This record comes from a study of T cell responses to AZD1222 COVID-19 vaccine. Findings and limits, study-wide: Most donors were white British, females outnumbered males, and clonal diversity was possibly underestimated. Nearly half of spike-specific TCRs reportedly go after variant regions that carry no mutations.

Sequencing used immunoSEQ multiplex PCR; TCRdb keeps in-frame clones, though not all of them. The table lists more than 75,000 clones, over 75% of them singletons, with around 5.8% in the top ten. Trimming removed 0 bases from V and 3 bases from J, with 17 bases in between. The germline V gene encodes CDR1 MNHEY and CDR2 SVGEGT. The CDR3 runs 17 residues. This material consisted of peripheral blood, taken 28 days after the second AZD1222 dose. The TCR comes from an adult who received the AZD1222 COVID-19 vaccine. J is TRBJ1-2 and V is TRBV6-2 or TRBV6-3, with D possibly matching TRBD1 (5 bases). The CDR3 coding sequence is TGTGCCAGCAGTTACTCGATGCAGGGACTCGTCGACTATGGCTACACCTTC. Translating it yields CASSYSMQGLVDYGYTF.